This T cell receptor (beta chain) was sequenced during a study of shared clonotypes between healthy human individuals (dated by TCRdb to 2018 to 2021). For context, the study as a whole: Three men and a couple of women, aged 18 to 49 years, made up the cohort. For each donor, three plates each were used for CD4 naive and CD4 memory, two plates were used for CD8 naive, and one plate was used for CD8 memory. Blood TCR repertoires of 5 or 6 healthy adults were deeply sequenced to estimate repertoire size and the extent of clonotype sharing between individuals. To increase sequencing depth and limit assay-specific biases, TCR repertoire library preparation and sequencing were carried out by different laboratories using diverse techniques. Each donor's leukapheresis produced roughly between about 0.85 and 10 billion PBMCs. General conclusions and limits of the study: Because the study included a small number of donors, the genetic and exposure-history diversity represented was limited. Sampling was limited to blood, and TCR repertoires in tissue likely differ from TCR repertoires in blood. Rarefaction of sorted-subset datasets indicated incomplete sequencing despite the large sequencing depth. Pairwise subsampling led to the expectation that sequencing depth would affect the degree of clonotype sharing among donors. When several donors were compared, the shared fraction of clonotypes was 5% to 6.5% for naive CD4, 3.5% to 4% for naive CD8, about 2.5% for memory CD4, and 0.35% to 0.4% for memory CD8. Larger estimated clonotype richness was generally found for naive subsets than for memory subsets. Compared with non-shared clonotypes, clonotypes shared by all four sorted-subset donors had higher generation probabilities.

Using the deep immunoSEQ assay, multiplex PCR amplified TCR CDR3 regions from genomic DNA. Extracted genomic DNA from each cell subset was distributed evenly across all wells of several immunoSEQ 96-well plates, and each plate was treated as a replicate. For sorted subsets, each replicate PCR was loaded with approximately 190 ng genomic DNA, equivalent to 32,000 or so T cell genomes. Purified libraries were quantified with a Qubit 3.0 fluorometer, sized on a Bioanalyzer 2100, and re-quantified with the KAPA Library Quantification kit. Every immunoSEQ 96-well plate was sequenced on a separate single-read 150-cycle Illumina NextSeq 550 flow cell. Under the source paper's analysis protocol: Because the immunoSEQ output held only junctional sequences and lacked quality scores, the filtering could not match the filtering applied to full-length reads. Sequences were annotated with PyIR, a Python wrapper for IgBLAST v1.9, and V/J genes and CDR3 were assigned using IMGT germline references. Any read was removed if the V/J assignment was weak (E-value above 1e-6), the CDR3 was missing, or the read contained stop codons, out-of-frame junctions, or ambiguous translated residues. V3J clonotypes were defined as sequences sharing an identical inferred V gene, J gene, and CDR3 amino acid sequence. Percentage overlap between repertoires was computed as shared unique clonotypes divided by the size of the smaller repertoire. RTK rarefaction, the Chao1 estimator, and Recon v2.1 estimates of unobserved clonotypes were used to assess repertoire richness. Generation probabilities for all TCRbeta clonotypes obtained by the gDNA method from several donors were computed using OLGA. Held by TCRdb, this immuneACCESS table contains in-frame sequences only and omits some clones. Under half of the omission traces to an unresolved V gene where checked; the cause of the rest is unknown. V, J and clone size were drawn from that table, and D and trimming were deduced from the DNA. In this sample the table shows roughly 1,000,000 clones, about four fifths of which occur a single time. The top ten clonotypes cover roughly 0.65% of the sample.

Via the germline V gene, CDR1 is SQVTM and CDR2 ANQGSEA. Cut back by 3 bases and 7 bases, the V and J ends lie 12 bases apart. The CDR3 measures 12 amino acids from cysteine to phenylalanine. The read is trimmed to its CDR3 DNA, 36 bases read in frame from base 1. The donors were healthy, HIV-negative adults who had no recently reported acute infections or vaccinations. Every donor was a Caucasian adult living in Nashville, Tennessee, USA. CD4+ T cells were enriched through magnetic negative selection, after which naive cells were positively selected on CD45RA and the remaining negative fraction served as the memory subset. After blood collection by leukapheresis, PBMCs were isolated using Ficoll-Histopaque density gradient centrifugation and then cryopreserved in the vapor phase of liquid nitrogen. Purity and quantity of every magnetically sorted T cell population were checked by analytical flow cytometry. From each sorted fraction, genomic DNA was isolated and quantified by UV absorbance on a Nanodrop 2000c.

This clone was counted a single time. Its target antigen remains unknown. Per-base qualities were not stored, and no clone one base away is much larger. Material for sequencing was memory CD4+ T cells from PBMCs. The cell subset or site label, read with the paper, signifies: CD45RA-negative fraction. The receptor comes from a man aged 18 to 30 in good health. Some clones in this sample may be carry-over from other donors' samples. The sequence links TRBV29-1 to TRBJ1-2; the D gene cannot be named for sure. CDR3 protein: CSVDPTVSGYTF. The bases read TGCAGCGTTGACCCTACCGTCAGTGGCTACACCTTC.